The T cell receptor (beta chain) described here comes from a study of TIL therapy for anti-PD-1-resistant metastatic lung cancer. Overall study: Several tumors were EGFR-mutant and two were ALK-rearranged. Study-level results: TIL cultures after expansion showed higher clonality and lower diversity than baseline tumor (median approximately 6% vs 31%).

This clone was observed a handful of times. Antigen specificity is unknown. As for time point: pre-treatment sample, taken before nivolumab and TIL therapy. Pleural nodules or supraclavicular lymph nodes made up most of the excised metastases sampled. Sequencing used immunoSEQ v3. Data came from immunoSEQ multiplex PCR; TCRdb stores just in-frame clones and leaves some out. The sample contains under 100,000 clones, around three fifths of which appear only once. The sequence was obtained from a person aged 25-85 years with non-small cell lung cancer. Material: tumor tissue, obtained at baseline.

The CDR3 nucleotides read TGTGCCAGCAGTTTCCCCGGCGGTTGGAACCCGAAGCCAGAGACCCAGTACTTC. It specifies CASSFPGGWNPKPETQYF. The V and J genes are TRBV28 and TRBJ2-5; the D is unclear. CDR3 length: 18 amino acids. The germline gives CDR1 MDHEN, CDR2 SYDVKM. Trimming left V 3 bases short and J 4 bases short, with 24 bases between.